The 6 T cell receptor beta chains below were found in one sample sequenced in a study of Graves' ophthalmopathy and Graves' hyperthyroidism. Researchers took RNA transcripts and amplified TCR beta CDR3 regions from them. RT-PCR was first run with HTBI primers, then multiplex PCR in a second round. TCRdb reanalysed the multiplex PCR reads using MiXCR and keeps one entry per CDR3 protein. The sample carries more than 300,000 distinct CDR3 sequences, just over 15% recorded once. Sample: peripheral blood. These receptors all stem from a woman aged 18-35 years with stable Graves' hyperthyroidism.

This clonotype has a count of ten or more. The V and J genes are TRBV19 and TRBJ2-2; TRBD1 agrees at 8 bases. The germline CDR1 and CDR2 sequences are LNHDA and SQIVND (reference sequence). This CDR3 has 14 residues. V shed 5 bases, J shed 5 bases, and the junction held 4 bases outside the gene matches. CDR3 region: CASSGTGPTGELFF. CDR3 bases: TGTGCCAGTAGTGGGACAGGTCCTACCGGGGAGCTGTTTTTT. The full variable domain, with the rest looked up from reference TRBV19 and TRBJ2-2, is DGGITQSPKYLFRKEGQNVTLSCEQNLNHDAMYWYRQDPGQGLRLIYYSQIVNDFQKGDIAEGYSVSREKKESFPLTVTSAQKNPTAFYLCASSGTGPTGELFFGEGSRLTVL.

This clonotype occurred many times. The genes are TRBV7-9 and TRBJ1-1, with D maybe TRBD1 (6 bases). The CDR3 consists of 14 residues. Between the trimmed V and J ends, which lost 6 bases and 6 bases, there was a span of 17 bases. CDR1 SEHNR and CDR2 FQNEAQ come from the germline V gene (reference sequence). The chain's CDR3 is CASSLTGTHSEAFF. The CDR3 DNA sequence: TGTGCCAGCAGTCTAACAGGGACTCATTCTGAAGCTTTCTTT.

This clonotype occurred many times. The chain uses TRBV12-3 or TRBV12-4 and TRBJ2-2; maybe TRBD1 (6 bases). The CDR3 runs 15 residues. Trimming pared 5 bases from V and 6 bases from J, leaving 16 bases between. The CDR3 DNA follows: TGTGCCAGCAGTGCAACAGGGCGCCGGGCCGGGGAGCTGTTTTTT. Its translation: CASSATGRRAGELFF.

This clonotype was counted ten times or more. This sequence joins TRBV12-3 or TRBV12-4 and TRBJ1-1, with D tentatively TRBD1 (5 bases). This CDR3 spans 13 amino acids. Trimming pared 4 bases from V and 4 bases from J, leaving 10 bases between. In nucleotides, the CDR3 is TGTGCCAGCAGTTGGACATCGGGCACTGAAGCTTTCTTT. Amino acid sequence: CASSWTSGTEAFF.

Concerning this clonotype: This is likely a read error, given that the CDR3 carries no conserved phenylalanine or tryptophan at its end. CDR3: CASSHSDRANSPLHL. CDR3 nucleotide sequence: TGTGCCAGCAGCCATTCCGACAGGGCTAATTCACCCCTCCACCTT. This chain uses TRBV3-1 with TRBJ1-6, with 7 bases lining up with TRBD1. The V gene's germline CDR1 is LGHDT and CDR2 YNNKEL (reference sequence). The CDR3 extends over 15 amino acids. With 3 bases clipped from V and 6 bases from J, the junction kept 5 bases outside the gene matches.

This clonotype was observed at least ten times. CDR3 residues: CASWPGQGVGGYTF. As DNA, the CDR3 is TGTGCCAGCTGGCCGGGACAGGGAGTTGGGGGCTACACCTTC. The J gene is TRBJ1-2, the V gene TRBV6-5; the match to TRBD1 covers 9 bases. This CDR3 has 14 residues. V lost 8 bases to trimming and J lost 8 bases; unmatched junction nucleotides: 12. Germline V gene data show CDR1 as MNHEY and CDR2 as SVGAGI.